A single sample gave rise to the 2 T cell receptor beta chains below, sequenced in a study of technical replicates of blood from a handful of donors. TCRdb's table, derived via immunoSEQ multiplex PCR, lists solely in-frame clones and lacks some. The sample has around 68,000 clones, 95% to 97% seen once. The sequenced material came from T cells isolated from PBMCs. These receptor sequences come from a human donor in good health.

This rearrangement joins TRBV28 to TRBJ2-3; TRBD1 matches at 8 bases. The CDR3 length is 13 residues. Germline CDR1 MDHEN, CDR2 SYDVKM. With 9 bases clipped from V and 9 bases from J, the junction kept 11 bases outside the gene matches. CDR3 bases: TGTGCCAGTATACGAGACAGGGGATTAACGCAGTATTTT. Translation: CASIRDRGLTQYF.

The rearrangement joins TRBV4-2 to TRBJ2-7; 11 nucleotides align to TRBD2. This CDR3 comprises 16 residues. CDR1 and CDR2 from the germline V gene are LGHNA and YNFKEQ. V shed 0 bases, J shed 3 bases, and the junction held 4 bases outside the gene matches. The chain's CDR3 is CASSQDLAGGFYEQYF. The CDR3, as DNA: TGTGCCAGCAGCCAAGATCTAGCGGGAGGCTTCTACGAGCAGTACTTC.